The rows below give T cell receptor beta chains drawn from one sample of a study of blood T cells in healthy people across ages. MiXCR was run by TCRdb on the 5' RACE reads, yielding one entry per CDR3 protein. Here the sample spans around 1,500,000 distinct CDR3 sequences, 42% being singletons. Sequenced material: blood. The receptors originated from a woman aged 18-35 years in good health. Both conserved end residues are part of each CDR3. Fields, in order: J gene, V gene, clone size, D gene, CDR3 length, CDR3 DNA, CDR3 protein. D genes are given only for firm matches. A row's size may be missing; if present it is once, few, many or a size class.

j_call: TRBJ2-7
v_call: TRBV28
clone_size: NA
d_call: NA
cdr3_length: 14
cdr3_nt: TGTGCCTCAGTTTGGGGGGGGCGCTCCTACGAGCAGTACTTC
cdr3_aa: CASVWGGRSYEQYF

j_call: TRBJ2-2
v_call: TRBV28
clone_size: NA
d_call: NA
cdr3_length: 12
cdr3_nt: TGTGCCAGCAGGACACAAACCGGGGAGCTGTTTTTT
cdr3_aa: CASRTQTGELFF

j_call: TRBJ1-1
v_call: TRBV5-5
clone_size: once
d_call: NA
cdr3_length: 15
cdr3_nt: TGTGCCAGCAGCTTGGCTCCGACTCTTGCGGCTGAAGCTTTCTTT
cdr3_aa: CASSLAPTLAAEAFF

j_call: TRBJ1-6
v_call: TRBV7-2
clone_size: NA
d_call: TRBD1
cdr3_length: 15
cdr3_nt: TGTGCCAGCAGCCGACAGGGAGGGGTGAATTCACCCCTCCACTTT
cdr3_aa: CASSRQGGVNSPLHF

j_call: TRBJ2-5
v_call: TRBV3-1
clone_size: NA
d_call: NA
cdr3_length: 17
cdr3_nt: TGTGCCAGCAGCTTCGGCACTGGGGGGAGTCCCCAAGAGACCCAGTACTTC
cdr3_aa: CASSFGTGGSPQETQYF

j_call: TRBJ2-7
v_call: TRBV6-2/TRBV6-3
clone_size: NA
d_call: NA
cdr3_length: 15
cdr3_nt: TGTGCCAGTCTTGGACGGATAGGAGGAAACTACGAGCAGTACTTC
cdr3_aa: CASLGRIGGNYEQYF

j_call: TRBJ1-4
v_call: TRBV12-3/TRBV12-4
clone_size: few
d_call: NA
cdr3_length: 14
cdr3_nt: TGTGCCAGCAGTCCCGACAGACCAGGGGAAAAACTGTTTTTT
cdr3_aa: CASSPDRPGEKLFF

j_call: TRBJ2-1
v_call: TRBV6-5
clone_size: NA
d_call: NA
cdr3_length: 16
cdr3_nt: TGTGCCAGCTCAACCTCCGGCACTAGGTCGTACAATGAGCAGTTCTTC
cdr3_aa: CASSTSGTRSYNEQFF

j_call: TRBJ2-1
v_call: TRBV20-1
clone_size: NA
d_call: NA
cdr3_length: 17
cdr3_nt: TGCAGTGCTAGGGGGTTGCCGATAGGACTATGGGACGATGAGCAGTTCTTC
cdr3_aa: CSARGLPIGLWDDEQFF

j_call: TRBJ2-3
v_call: TRBV20-1
clone_size: NA
d_call: NA
cdr3_length: 12
cdr3_nt: TGCAGTGCTAGGGTGGGGTCAGATACGCAGTATTTT
cdr3_aa: CSARVGSDTQYF

j_call: TRBJ2-3
v_call: TRBV9
clone_size: NA
d_call: NA
cdr3_length: 13
cdr3_nt: TGTGCCAGCAGCGTAGATTGGACAGATACGCAGTATTTT
cdr3_aa: CASSVDWTDTQYF

j_call: TRBJ1-1
v_call: TRBV5-1
clone_size: NA
d_call: NA
cdr3_length: 16
cdr3_nt: TGCGCCAGCAGCTTGCGTGAGGGGGGGATGAACACTGAAGCTTTCTTT
cdr3_aa: CASSLREGGMNTEAFF

j_call: TRBJ2-7
v_call: TRBV9
clone_size: NA
d_call: NA
cdr3_length: 13
cdr3_nt: TGTGCCAGCAGCGTAGGACCTGGGTACGAGCAGTACTTC
cdr3_aa: CASSVGPGYEQYF

j_call: TRBJ2-5
v_call: TRBV12-3/TRBV12-4
clone_size: NA
d_call: NA
cdr3_length: 12
cdr3_nt: TGTGCCAGCAGTAAGGACTGGCAGACCCAGTACTTC
cdr3_aa: CASSKDWQTQYF

j_call: TRBJ2-1
v_call: TRBV6-5
clone_size: NA
d_call: NA
cdr3_length: 14
cdr3_nt: TGTGCCAGCAGGCGGGGGCCGCGTATATGGGGGCAGTTCTTC
cdr3_aa: CASRRGPRIWGQFF

j_call: TRBJ1-4
v_call: TRBV6-5
clone_size: NA
d_call: NA
cdr3_length: 13
cdr3_nt: TGTGCCAGCAGCCCAGGGCCGCTCATCGGACTGTTTTTT
cdr3_aa: CASSPGPLIGLFF

j_call: TRBJ2-3
v_call: TRBV20-1
clone_size: NA
d_call: NA
cdr3_length: 13
cdr3_nt: TGCAGTGCCCGTCGGACAGCGGGAGATACGCAGTATTTT
cdr3_aa: CSARRTAGDTQYF

j_call: TRBJ1-5
v_call: TRBV20-1
clone_size: NA
d_call: NA
cdr3_length: 17
cdr3_nt: TGCAGTGCTAGAGATATCGGTGCCGGGCAGATTTATCAGCCCCAGCATTTT
cdr3_aa: CSARDIGAGQIYQPQHF

j_call: TRBJ2-3
v_call: TRBV14
clone_size: few
d_call: TRBD2
cdr3_length: 17
cdr3_nt: TGTGCCAGCAGCCATCGAGCGCTAGCGGGGTACACAGATACGCAGTATTTT
cdr3_aa: CASSHRALAGYTDTQYF

j_call: TRBJ2-3
v_call: TRBV5-1
clone_size: NA
d_call: NA
cdr3_length: 15
cdr3_nt: TGCGCCAGCAGCTTGAGGGGACTCACGATAAATACGCAGTATTTT
cdr3_aa: CASSLRGLTINTQYF

j_call: TRBJ1-5
v_call: TRBV10-2
clone_size: NA
d_call: TRBD1
cdr3_length: 17
cdr3_nt: TGCGCCAGCAGTGGCTTTGGGGGGACAGGGAGCAATCAGCCCCAGCATTTT
cdr3_aa: CASSGFGGTGSNQPQHF

j_call: TRBJ2-7
v_call: TRBV12-3/TRBV12-4
clone_size: few
d_call: NA
cdr3_length: 15
cdr3_nt: TGTGCCAGCGAGTTGAGAGGCCTATCCTACAATGAGCAGTACTTC
cdr3_aa: CASELRGLSYNEQYF